The T cell receptor (beta chain) described here comes from a study of T cell repertoires in cytomegalovirus infection. TCRdb ran MiXCR on the reads and lists one entry per CDR3 protein. This table has some 300,000 distinct CDR3 sequences, roughly a tenth appearing once. Study-level results: What dominated the ex vivo response were HLA-C-restricted CMV-specific TCR beta clonotypes.

Ten or more counts support this clonotype. The antigen is not known. V lost 0 bases to trimming and J lost 1 base, with 7 bases between them. Germline CDR1 and CDR2: SGHTA and FQGNSA. The CDR3 contains 14 residues. Sequenced input: PBMCs. This sequence was found in a human donor in good health (CMV status not recorded). Some clones in this sample may be carry-over from other donors' samples. This chain connects TRBV7-2 to TRBJ2-7; D unclear. CDR3 DNA sequence: TGTGCCAGCAGCTTAGCTAGGAGATCCTACGAGCAGTACTTC. Amino acids: CASSLARRSYEQYF.